This T cell receptor beta chain was captured by sequencing in a study of blood T cell repertoires in COVID-19. Study-wide background: T cells, B-cell-depleted T cells, or PBMCs provided the cDNA or gDNA that served as material.

CDR3 size: 15 residues. Germline CDR1 reads SEHNR; CDR2 reads FQNEAQ (reference sequence). Trimming at V came to 5 bases and at J to 5 bases, leaving 4 bases not matched to a gene. TCRdb keeps only in-frame clones here, not all; method: immunoSEQ multiplex PCR. The data show 90,000 to 150,000 clones, 75% to 90% seen once. This clone was found once. The chain combines TRBV7-9 with TRBJ2-1; 12 bases match TRBD2. The TCR comes from a man in his 70s with active or convalescent COVID-19. Sequences were obtained from peripheral blood. CDR3 DNA: TGTGCCAGCAGCCTAAGACTAGCGGGAGACAATGAGCAGTTCTTC. Amino acid sequence: CASSLRLAGDNEQFF.